The 3 T cell receptor beta chains below come from one sample, sequenced in a study of OX40 agonist ivuxolimab in advanced cancers. Libraries were constructed by the immunoSEQ multiplex PCR assay. TCRdb stores this immuneACCESS table with in-frame sequences only. Part of the clones is absent; in the studies checked, under half of the shortfall reflects unresolved V genes, and no reason is known for the rest. This sample lists approximately 77,000 clones; 90% were detected once. About 1.8% of the sample lies in the top ten. The sample consisted of CD4+ or CD8+ T cells sorted from blood, taken in a trial of the OX40 agonist ivuxolimab. These receptors all come from an adult with an advanced solid tumor such as melanoma, head and neck, liver or kidney cancer.

The chain uses TRBV29-1 and TRBJ2-3, with D unresolved. This CDR3 contains 12 residues. V lost 3 bases to trimming and J lost 6 bases, with 10 bases between them. Germline V gene sequence: CDR1 SQVTM, CDR2 ANQGSEA. The CDR3 DNA sequence: TGCAGCGTTGATTCCCCCTGGGATACGCAGTATTTT. Translated: CSVDSPWDTQYF.

This CDR3 is CASSVAAGTGELFF. CDR3 DNA: TGTGCCAGCAGCGTAGCGGCGGGGACCGGGGAGCTGTTTTTT. This chain links TRBV9 with TRBJ2-2; possible D gene TRBD2, 6 bases. CDR3 length: 14 amino acids. CDR1 and CDR2 (germline): SGDLS, YYNGEE. Trimming shortened V by 0 bases and J by 5 bases, and 8 bases separated the two germline ends.

The rearrangement links TRBV5-5 to TRBJ1-4; TRBD1 matches 7 bases. The CDR3 runs 14 residues. J was trimmed by 10 bases and V by 2 bases; bases with no gene match: 8. Germline lookup yields CDR1 SGHKS and CDR2 YYEKEE (reference sequence). CDR3 in amino acids: CASSFQGGSGKLFF. CDR3 DNA: TGTGCCAGCAGCTTCCAAGGGGGCAGTGGAAAACTGTTTTTT.